The text below deals with one TCR beta chain. This specimen belongs to a study of blood T cell repertoires in COVID-19. Study context: Sites in the United States, Italy and Spain provided acute and convalescent COVID-19 samples. T cells, B-cell-depleted T cells, or PBMCs supplied cDNA or gDNA.

V gave up 6 bases and J gave up 8 bases, with 13 bases separating them. Germline CDR1 and CDR2: KGHSH and LQKENI. This CDR3 is 13 amino acids long. In the source study's methods: Amplified reference gene primers provided the basis for estimating nucleated cell counts. Generated by immunoSEQ multiplex PCR, the TCRdb table keeps only in-frame clones and is missing some. V and J calls and clone size come straight from that table; D and trimming were deduced from the DNA. This table holds some 60,000 clones, just over 85% found once. Specimen: peripheral blood. The chain carries TRBV18 and TRBJ1-4; weak D call: TRBD1 (6 bases). This receptor was taken from a man between 60 and 75 years old with acute or convalescent COVID-19. CDR3 residues: CASSGGAGEKLFF. In DNA, the CDR3 is TGTGCCAGCTCCGGGGGGGCTGGAGAAAAACTGTTTTTT.